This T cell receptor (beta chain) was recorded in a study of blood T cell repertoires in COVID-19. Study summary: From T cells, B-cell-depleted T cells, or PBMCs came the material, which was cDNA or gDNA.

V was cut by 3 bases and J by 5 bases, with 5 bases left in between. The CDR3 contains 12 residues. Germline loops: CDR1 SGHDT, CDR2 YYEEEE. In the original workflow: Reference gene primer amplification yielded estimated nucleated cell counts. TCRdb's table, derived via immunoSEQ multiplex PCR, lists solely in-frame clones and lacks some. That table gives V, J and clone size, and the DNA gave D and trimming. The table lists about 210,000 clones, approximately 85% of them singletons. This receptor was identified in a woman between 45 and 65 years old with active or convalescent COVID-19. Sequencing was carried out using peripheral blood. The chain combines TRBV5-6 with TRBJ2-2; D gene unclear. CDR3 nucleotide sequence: TGTGCCAGCAGCTACCTAACCGGGGAGCTGTTTTTT. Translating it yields CASSYLTGELFF.